This TCR beta chain was found in a study of cytomegalovirus exposure and HLA in healthy donors. Germline loops: CDR1 MGHRA, CDR2 YSYEKL. Trimming removed 4 bases at V and 7 bases at J, with 13 bases between. This CDR3 region has 13 residues. PCR amplification relied on 60 Vbeta primers (plus 13 Jbeta primers). Profiled with immunoSEQ multiplex PCR; TCRdb holds only in-frame clones, not every one. Of 95,000 to 150,000 clones in the sample, approximately 79% were seen once. The chain couples TRBV4-1 to TRBJ1-1; D remains ambiguous. The clonotype comes from a man aged 25-45 years in good health and CMV-seronegative. Sequencing input: PBMCs. CDR3 in amino acids: CASSPRAGGEAFF. The CDR3 DNA follows: TGCGCCAGCAGCCCTAGGGCGGGAGGTGAAGCTTTCTTT.